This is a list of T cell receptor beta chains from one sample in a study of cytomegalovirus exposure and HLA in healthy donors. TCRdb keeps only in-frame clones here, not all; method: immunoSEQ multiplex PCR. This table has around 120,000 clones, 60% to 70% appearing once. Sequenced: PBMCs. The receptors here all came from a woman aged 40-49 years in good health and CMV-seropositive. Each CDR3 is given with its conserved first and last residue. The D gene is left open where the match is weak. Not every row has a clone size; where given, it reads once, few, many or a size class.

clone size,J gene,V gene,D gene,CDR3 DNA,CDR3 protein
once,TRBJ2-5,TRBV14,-,TGTGCCAGCAGCCAAGCGATTTTTGGAGAACAAGAGGCCCAGTACTTC,CASSQAIFGEQEAQYF
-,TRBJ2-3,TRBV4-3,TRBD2,TGCGCCAGCAGCCAAGATCACAGGCGGGAGACAGATACGCAGTATTTT,CASSQDHRRETDTQYF
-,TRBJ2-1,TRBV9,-,TGTGCCAGCAGCGTAGAGGGGGGGGAGCAGTTCTTC,CASSVEGGEQFF
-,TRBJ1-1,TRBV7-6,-,TGTGCCAGCAGCTCAGACATGAACACTGAAGCTTTCTTT,CASSSDMNTEAFF
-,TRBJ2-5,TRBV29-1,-,TGCAGCACTTGGGGGGCAGGGGGAAGAGAGACCCAGTACTTC,CSTWGAGGRETQYF
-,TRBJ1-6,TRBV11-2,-,TGTGCCAGCAGCCCAGCCAGGGATCATTCACCCCTCCACTTT,CASSPARDHSPLHF
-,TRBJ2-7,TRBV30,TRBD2,TGTGCCTGGAGCGATGACTGGGGGGGCTACGAGCAGTACTTC,CAWSDDWGGYEQYF
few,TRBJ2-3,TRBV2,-,TGTGCCAGCAGTGCGGCGGCTCCAGATACGCAGTATTTT,CASSAAAPDTQYF
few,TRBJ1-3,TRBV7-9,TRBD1,TGTGCCAGCAGCCAACAGGGGTTGGGTGGAAACACCATATATTTT,CASSQQGLGGNTIYF
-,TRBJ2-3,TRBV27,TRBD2,TGTGCCAGCAGTTCTCTAGCGGGAGGGCCAACGCGGGCTACGCAGTATTTT,CASSSLAGGPTRATQYF
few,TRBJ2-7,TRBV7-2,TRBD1,TGTGCCAGCAGCTTAAGGGGAACCGGGACAGAGACCTACGAGCAGTACTTC,CASSLRGTGTETYEQYF
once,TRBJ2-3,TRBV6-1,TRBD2,TGTGCCAGCAGTGAAGCGCTGTTAGCGGGGGTAGATACGCAGTATTTT,CASSEALLAGVDTQYF
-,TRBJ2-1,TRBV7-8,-,TGTGCCAGCAGCGGGGCTGTTAATGAGCAGTTCTTC,CASSGAVNEQFF
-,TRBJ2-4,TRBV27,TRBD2,TGTGCCAGCAGTCCGCGGTCACTAGCGGGAGGGCCATCGGCCAAAAACATTCAGTACTTC,CASSPRSLAGGPSAKNIQYF
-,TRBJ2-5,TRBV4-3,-,TGCGCCAGCAGCCAAGATCGTTCGGCGGGGGCCCTGGGACGGCAAGAGACCCAGTACTTC,CASSQDRSAGALGRQETQYF
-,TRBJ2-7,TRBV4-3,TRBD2,TGCGCCAGCAGCCGCGTAAGGGGCCCGTCAGCGGGAGAGTCCTACGAGCAGTACTTC,CASSRVRGPSAGESYEQYF
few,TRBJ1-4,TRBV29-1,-,TGCAGCGTTGAACTAGGGGGGGAGGAAACTAATGAAAAACTGTTTTTT,CSVELGGEETNEKLFF
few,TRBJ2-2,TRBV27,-,TGTGCCAGCAGTTACACAGGCCCCGGGGAGCTGTTTTTT,CASSYTGPGELFF
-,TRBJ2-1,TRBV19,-,TGTGCCAGTAGTATGGTCAGATACAATGAGCAGTTCTTC,CASSMVRYNEQFF
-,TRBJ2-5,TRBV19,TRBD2,TGTGCCAGTAGTAGCGGGAGTGTTGAAGAGACCCAGTACTTC,CASSSGSVEETQYF
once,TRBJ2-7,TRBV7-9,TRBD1,TGTGCCAGCAGCGCTTATATAGGAACGGGACAGGACCTCTACGAGCAGTACTTC,CASSAYIGTGQDLYEQYF
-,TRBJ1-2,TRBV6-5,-,TGTGCCAGCAGTTACGAGGGTCCTAACTATGGCTACACCTTC,CASSYEGPNYGYTF
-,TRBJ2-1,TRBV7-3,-,TGTGCCAGCAGCCTGGGTACCGGGGTATATGAGCAGTTCTTC,CASSLGTGVYEQFF
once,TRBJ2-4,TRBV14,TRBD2,TGTGCCAGCACGGGGGGTTATCTAGCCAAAAACATTCAGTACTTC,CASTGGYLAKNIQYF
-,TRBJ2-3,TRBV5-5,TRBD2,TGTGCCAGCAGCTTCAGGACTAGCGGGATGTTCGGGACAGATACGCAGTATTTT,CASSFRTSGMFGTDTQYF
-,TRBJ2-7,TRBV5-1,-,TGCGCCAGCACCCACAGGGGGGGAAAGGACGAGCAGTACTTC,CASTHRGGKDEQYF
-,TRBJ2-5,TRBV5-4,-,TGTGCCAGCAGCCCTCCGGGGAACCAAGAGACCCAGTACTTC,CASSPPGNQETQYF
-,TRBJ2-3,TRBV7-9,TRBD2,TGTGCCAGCAGCCCCTCTTGGGGCGGGAGTGAAACAGATACGCAGTATTTT,CASSPSWGGSETDTQYF
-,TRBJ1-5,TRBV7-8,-,TGTGCCAGCAGCTCGGGAAACACCGGGGGAGGCAATCAGCCCCAGCATTTT,CASSSGNTGGGNQPQHF
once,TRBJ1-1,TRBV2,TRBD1,TGTGCCAGCAGTAGACAGGGGATCCGGAACACTGAAGCTTTCTTT,CASSRQGIRNTEAFF
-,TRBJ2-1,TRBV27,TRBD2,TGTGCCAGCAGTACACTAGCGGGAGGGTCAAATGAGCAGTTCTTC,CASSTLAGGSNEQFF
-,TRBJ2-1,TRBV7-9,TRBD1,TGTGCCAGCAGCTTATGGGGGACAGGGGAAGGGAGCCATGAGCAGTTCTTC,CASSLWGTGEGSHEQFF
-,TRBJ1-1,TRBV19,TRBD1,TGTGCCAGTAGTAGACGTAATCAGGGGGAAACTGAAGCTTTCTTT,CASSRRNQGETEAFF
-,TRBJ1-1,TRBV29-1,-,TGCAGCGGGAACAGGGCCCCAAACACTGAAGCTTTCTTT,CSGNRAPNTEAFF
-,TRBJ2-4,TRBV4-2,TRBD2,TGTGCCAGCAGCCAAGAAGGGACTAGCGGGATTAAAAACATTCAGTACTTC,CASSQEGTSGIKNIQYF
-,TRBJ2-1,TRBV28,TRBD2,TGTGCCAGCAACCTAGGGACTAGCGGGATCAATGAGCAGTTCTTC,CASNLGTSGINEQFF
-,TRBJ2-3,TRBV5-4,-,TGTGCCAGCAGCTGGACCCCGGGACTTAACACAGATACGCAGTATTTT,CASSWTPGLNTDTQYF
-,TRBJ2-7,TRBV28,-,TGTGCCAGCAGTTTAGGCGGGATATCCTACGAGCAGTACTTC,CASSLGGISYEQYF
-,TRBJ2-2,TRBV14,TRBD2,TGTGCCAGCAGCCAGCGACCCGGCCTAGCGGCCAACACCGGGGAGCTGTTTTTT,CASSQRPGLAANTGELFF
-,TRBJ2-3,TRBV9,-,TGTGCCAGCAGCGCCGCCATCCTTAGAGGCTCCCAGTATTTT,CASSAAILRGSQYF
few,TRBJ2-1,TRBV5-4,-,TGTGCCAGCAGCTCGGATCTACAGGGAAGTGGTGAGCAGTTCTTC,CASSSDLQGSGEQFF
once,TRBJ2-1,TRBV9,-,TGTGCCAGCAGCCCACCGAGCGTTTACAATGAGCAGTTCTTC,CASSPPSVYNEQFF
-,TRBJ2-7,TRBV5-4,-,TGTGCCAGCAGCCCCTATAGCGAGCAGTACGAGCAGTACTTC,CASSPYSEQYEQYF
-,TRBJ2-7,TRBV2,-,TGTGCCAGCAGGGAGGGCCGGGGTGAGCAGTACTTC,CASREGRGEQYF
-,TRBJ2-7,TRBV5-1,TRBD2,TGCGCCAGCAGCTCCCGGACTAGCGGGTTCTACGAGCAGTACTTC,CASSSRTSGFYEQYF
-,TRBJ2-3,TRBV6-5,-,TGTGCCAGCAGTTACTCGAAAAGGGCTAGCCTGGATACGCAGTATTTT,CASSYSKRASLDTQYF
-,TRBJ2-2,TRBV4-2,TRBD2,TGTGCCAGCAGCCGACTAGCGGGAGTGGGTGCCGGGGAGCTGTTTTTT,CASSRLAGVGAGELFF
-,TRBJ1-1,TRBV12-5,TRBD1,TGTGCTAGTGGTTTGGTTACAGGGGAGGTTCCTGAAGCTTTCTTT,CASGLVTGEVPEAFF
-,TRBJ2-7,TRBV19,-,TGTGCCAGTAGTTCCTATTTGACGTTCGGGAGCTCCTACGAGCAGTACTTC,CASSSYLTFGSSYEQYF
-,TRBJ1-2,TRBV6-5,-,TGTGCCTCCGCCGGGAGCCCCACTAACTATGGCTACACCTTC,CASAGSPTNYGYTF
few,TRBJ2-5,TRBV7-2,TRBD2,TGTGCCAGCAGCTTCCCTCCGGGCGGGGGTCCGGGGGCCCAGTACTTC,CASSFPPGGGPGAQYF
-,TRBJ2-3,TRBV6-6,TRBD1,TGTGCCAGCAGCCTGGGGACAGCCACAGATACGCAGTATTTT,CASSLGTATDTQYF
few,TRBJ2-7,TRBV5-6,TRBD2,TGTGCCAGCAGCGAGCTAGCGGGAGGCCCTGTGGTGGAGCAGTACTTC,CASSELAGGPVVEQYF
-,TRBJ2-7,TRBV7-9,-,TGTGCCAGTAACTCGGGACTCCACTCCTACGAGCAGTACTTC,CASNSGLHSYEQYF
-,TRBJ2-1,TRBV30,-,TGTGCCTGGGGAACAGGGAGCTCCTACAATGAGCAGTTCTTC,CAWGTGSSYNEQFF